This T cell receptor (beta chain) was retrieved from a study of control samples from healthy donors and cancer patients. The table lists this clone with a few counts. The table came from immunoSEQ multiplex PCR; TCRdb's copy has only in-frame clones and leaves some out. The sample contains 130,000 to 150,000 clones, approximately 86% of which appear only once. This clonotype was sampled from a woman aged 30 to 39 in good health. Material: blood.

CDR3 bases: TGTGCCAGCAGCTTTGGCAGGGGCTACGAGCAGTACTTC. Translated: CASSFGRGYEQYF. The chain employs TRBV11-2 and TRBJ2-7, with a possible D match to TRBD1 (6 bases). The V gene lost 3 bases and the J gene lost 3 bases, with 9 bases spanning the gap. CDR1 is SGHAT and CDR2 is FQNNGV in the germline V gene. CDR3 length: 13 amino acids. The complete variable domain, with remaining parts taken from reference TRBV11-2 and TRBJ2-7, reads EAGVAQSPRYKIIEKRQSVAFWCNPISGHATLYWYQQILGQGPKLLIQFQNNGVVDDSQLPKDRFSAERLKGVDSTLKIQPAKLEDSAVYLCASSFGRGYEQYFGPGTRLTVT.